This TCR beta chain was obtained from a study of OX40 agonist ivuxolimab in advanced cancers. TCRdb keeps only in-frame clones here, not all; method: immunoSEQ multiplex PCR. The data show fewer than 80,000 clones, roughly four fifths seen once. V was shortened by 6 bases and J by 6 bases, with 9 bases between the two germline ends. Germline V gene sequence: CDR1 MNHNY, CDR2 SVGAGI (reference sequence). CDR3 size: 11 residues. The sample consisted of CD4+ or CD8+ T cells sorted from blood, taken in a trial of the OX40 agonist ivuxolimab. The gene calls are TRBV6-6 and TRBJ2-7; D unresolved. The sequence was obtained from an adult with an advanced solid tumor such as melanoma, head and neck, liver or kidney cancer. DNA of the CDR3: TGTGCCAGCAGCTCCCCCCTCGAGCAGTACTTC. Its translation: CASSSPLEQYF.